This TCR beta chain was recovered during a study of Ad26.COV2.S vaccination and SARS-CoV-2 variants (dated by TCRdb to about 2021). About the study as a whole: Vaccine-arm donors came from COV1001, a multicentre, randomized, double-blind, placebo-controlled phase I-IIa trial of Ad26.COV2.S in healthy adults. Ad26.COV2.S was given intramuscularly at 5x10^10 or 1x10^11 viral particles, as a single shot or as two shots 56 days apart. Sequencing of the TCRbeta repertoire served to evaluate the specificity and breadth of SARS-CoV-2-reactive T cell receptors following Ad26.COV2.S vaccination. A total of 32 samples were included in the TCR-sequenced set, comprising roughly 19 Ad26.COV2.S vaccine recipients, 5 placebo recipients and 8 SARS-CoV-2 convalescent individuals. Participants in the trial were split at random into five groups of five each, receiving low-dose or high-dose Ad26.COV2.S once or twice, or else placebo on both occasions. Blinding of investigators to trial group allocation was maintained during experiments and outcome assessment. Findings and caveats that apply to the study as a whole: After vaccination, spike-specific CD8+ and CD4+ T cell responses were reported to show substantial breadth. The authors noted that the TCR breadth and depth analyses may have underestimated total T cell responses. Comparable non-spike TCR breadth was observed between vaccine and placebo recipients, consistent with only spike being contained in the vaccine. Ad26.COV2.S recipients had higher spike-specific TCR breadth than placebo recipients (P = 0.0014). The study was not powered to compare responses between vaccine doses or regimens.

TCRbeta CDR3 regions were sequenced with the immunoSEQ Assay. After extraction, genomic DNA underwent amplification by bias-controlled multiplex PCR, followed by high-throughput sequencing. Under the source paper's analysis protocol: To quantify the absolute abundance of every unique TCRbeta CDR3 region, sequences were collapsed and filtered. T cell fraction was estimated by normalizing TCRbeta template counts to usable DNA, which was measured by amplifying reference genes present in all nucleated cells. Repertoire TCRs were annotated as SARS-CoV-2-specific when V gene, CDR3 amino acid sequence and J gene were exactly matched to a known reactive TCR set. MIRA supplied the reference SARS-CoV-2 TCR set, which was filtered for enrichment in COVID-19-positive ImmuneCODE repertoires so that public or cross-reactive TCRs were removed. Using the MIRA antigens, annotated TCRs were further analysed by specific ORF or by position within an ORF. Depth was the summed frequency of annotated unique rearrangements, while breadth was defined as annotated unique rearrangements over total unique productive rearrangements. Two-sided Wilcoxon rank-sum tests were applied when comparing TCR breadth between groups. The source is immuneACCESS, and TCRdb retained only in-frame sequences with V and J called. Part of the clones is not carried over; for the studies checked, unresolved V genes explain less than half of this, and the remainder is unexplained. That table furnishes V, J and clone size, whereas the DNA furnished D and trimming. The sample data list hundreds of thousands of clones, and approximately 92% of these were observed just once. Clones ranked in the top ten supply around 2.5% of the sample.

According to the study, the label for this sample's treatment or condition signals: some 19 received Ad26.COV2.S at low or high dose, single or two shots; about 5 received placebo; per-sample allocation not given. For vaccine and placebo recipients, the sequenced repertoires came from samples collected on day 63 after the first injection. In Cohort 1b, around 25 adults aged 18-55 years were enrolled at a single site in Boston, USA, between 29 July and 7 August 2020. Ad26.COV2.S was a replication-incompetent adenovirus type 26 vector that expressed a prefusion-stabilized SARS-CoV-2 spike protein derived from the original Wuhan strain. With respect to this clone: Its antigen is unknown. No much larger clone exists at a distance of one base, and base qualities are not known.

The clonotype comes from a person aged 18 to 65 who received the Ad26.COV2.S COVID-19 vaccine or a placebo. Sequencing was performed on peripheral blood, taken in a trial of Ad26.COV2.S vaccine versus placebo.

The CDR3 reads as follows: CASSVDGHNSPLHF. The DNA reads as follows: TGTGCCAGCAGCGTAGATGGACATAATTCACCCCTCCACTTT. Recombination linked TRBV9 to TRBJ1-6, with the D gene call left open. CDR3 length: 14 amino acids, cysteine to phenylalanine. Of the read, only the CDR3 DNA is kept; its 42 bases are in frame from base 1. V loses 0 bases of germline sequence and J loses 5 bases, and the interval between the two ends is 6 bases. The germline V gene supplies CDR1 SGDLS and CDR2 YYNGEE.